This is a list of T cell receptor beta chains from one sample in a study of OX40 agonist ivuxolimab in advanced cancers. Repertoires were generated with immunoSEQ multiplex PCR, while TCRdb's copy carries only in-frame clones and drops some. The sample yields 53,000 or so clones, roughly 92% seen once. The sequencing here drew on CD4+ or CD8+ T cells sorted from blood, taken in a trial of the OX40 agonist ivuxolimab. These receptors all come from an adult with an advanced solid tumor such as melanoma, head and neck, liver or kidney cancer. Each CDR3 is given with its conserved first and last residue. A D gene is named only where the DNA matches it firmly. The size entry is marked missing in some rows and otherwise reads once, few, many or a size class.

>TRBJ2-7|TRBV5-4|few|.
TGTGCCAGCAGCTTGGCTGGGCCAACGAGTTCCTACGAGCAGTACTTC
CASSLAGPTSSYEQYF
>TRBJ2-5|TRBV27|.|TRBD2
TGTGCCAGCAGGTGGGGGGGAGAGCAGTACTTC
CASRWGGEQYF
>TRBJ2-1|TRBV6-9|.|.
TGTGCCAGCTTGGTAGGGACGCTTCGGATCGATGAGCAGTTCTTC
CASLVGTLRIDEQFF
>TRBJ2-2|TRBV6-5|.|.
TGTGCCAGCAGCCAAACCCCACTCTACACCGGGGAGCTGTTTTTT
CASSQTPLYTGELFF
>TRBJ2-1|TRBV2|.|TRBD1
TGTGCCAGCAGCTACCGACAGGGAGAGCAGTTCTTC
CASSYRQGEQFF
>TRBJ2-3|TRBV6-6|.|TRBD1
TGTGCCAGCAGTCCGGGACAGTCTAGCACAGATACGCAGTATTTT
CASSPGQSSTDTQYF
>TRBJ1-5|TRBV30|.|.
TGTGCCTGGAGCTCCGGCCGTCAGCCCCAGCATTTT
CAWSSGRQPQHF
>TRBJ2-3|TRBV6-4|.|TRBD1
TGTGCCAGCAGTGGGACAGGGGACACAGATACGCAGTATTTT
CASSGTGDTDTQYF
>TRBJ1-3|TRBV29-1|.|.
TGCAGCGTTGAAGATCGGGCGGAGGCTGGAAACACCATATATTTT
CSVEDRAEAGNTIYF
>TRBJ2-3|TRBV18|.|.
TGTGCCAGCTCACCAGTCGGGGCGATAGATACGCAGTATTTT
CASSPVGAIDTQYF
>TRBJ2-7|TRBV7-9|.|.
TGTGCCAGCAGCTTAGGGCAGGACCCCTACGAGCAGTACTTC
CASSLGQDPYEQYF
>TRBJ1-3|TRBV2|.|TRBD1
TGTGCCAGCAGCCGCCGGGACAGGGGGTTTCTGGCTGGAAACACCATATATTTT
CASSRRDRGFLAGNTIYF
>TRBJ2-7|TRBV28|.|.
TGTGCCAGCAGTCAATCGTACGAGCAGTACTTC
CASSQSYEQYF
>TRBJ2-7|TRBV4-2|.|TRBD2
TGTGCCAGCAGCCAAGCCAGCGGGAGGGCCCAGGACGAGCAGTACTTC
CASSQASGRAQDEQYF
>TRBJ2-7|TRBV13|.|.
TGTGCCAGCAGCTATACCGTGGGGTGGAATTCCTACGAGCAGTACTTC
CASSYTVGWNSYEQYF
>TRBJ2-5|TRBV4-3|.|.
TGCGCCAGCAGCCAAGGTAATGGCGAGACCCAGTACTTC
CASSQGNGETQYF
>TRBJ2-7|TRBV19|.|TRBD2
TGTGCCACCTCCCCGGGACTAGTCTACGAGCAGTACTTC
CATSPGLVYEQYF
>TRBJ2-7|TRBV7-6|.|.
TGTGCCAGCAGCTTCCACCGGGACATGGAACGCTACGAGCAGTACTTC
CASSFHRDMERYEQYF
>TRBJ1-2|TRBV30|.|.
TGTGCCTGGACCGAGACCTATGGCTACACCTTC
CAWTETYGYTF
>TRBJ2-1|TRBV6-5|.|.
TGTGCCAGCAGTTACGAGGGGACTCAATTCAATGAGCAGTTCTTC
CASSYEGTQFNEQFF
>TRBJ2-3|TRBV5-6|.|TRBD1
TGTGCCAGCAGCTTGATGACAGGGGTAGGAGGGACAGATACGCAGTATTTT
CASSLMTGVGGTDTQYF
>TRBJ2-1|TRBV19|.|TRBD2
TGTGCCAGTAGTATTGGCGGGAGGGCCGGAAATGAGCAGTTCTTC
CASSIGGRAGNEQFF
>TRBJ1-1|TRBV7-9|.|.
TGTGCCAGCAGTGATGGGGTGAACACTGAAGCTTTCTTT
CASSDGVNTEAFF
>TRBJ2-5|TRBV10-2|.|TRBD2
TGCGCCAGCAGTTTACTAGCGGGAGGTGGGGATGGATGGGAGACCCAGTACTTC
CASSLLAGGGDGWETQYF
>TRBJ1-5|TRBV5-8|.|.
TGTGCCAGCACCCCGTTACAGCCCCAGCATTTT
CASTPLQPQHF
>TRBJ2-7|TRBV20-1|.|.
TGCAGTGCCGAAGGCTACGAGCAGTACTTC
CSAEGYEQYF
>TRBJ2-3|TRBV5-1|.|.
TGCGCCAGCAGCTTGACAGGGCCTGACACAGATACGCAGTATTTT
CASSLTGPDTDTQYF
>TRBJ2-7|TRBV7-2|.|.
TGTGCCAGCAGCTTAGCGCCAGCGGAAGGTTACGAGCAGTACTTC
CASSLAPAEGYEQYF
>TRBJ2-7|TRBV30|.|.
TGTGCCTGGAGTGCGGCGGGGCCTTCCTACGAGCAGTACTTC
CAWSAAGPSYEQYF
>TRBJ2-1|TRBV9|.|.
TGTGCCAGCAGCTCTCGGGGTGAGCAGTTCTTC
CASSSRGEQFF
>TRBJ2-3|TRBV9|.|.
TGTGCCAGCAGCCTAAATAGCGGATATAGCACAGATACGCAGTATTTT
CASSLNSGYSTDTQYF
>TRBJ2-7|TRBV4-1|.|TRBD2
TGCGCCAGCAGCGGGGGGGGAACGTACGAGCAGTACTTC
CASSGGGTYEQYF
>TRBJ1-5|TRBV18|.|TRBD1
TGTGCCAGCTCACCGCCGGACAGGGCTCGTCAGCCCCAGCATTTT
CASSPPDRARQPQHF
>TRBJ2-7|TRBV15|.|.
TGTGCCACCAGCAGGGCAGGGGACCACGAGCAGTACTTC
CATSRAGDHEQYF
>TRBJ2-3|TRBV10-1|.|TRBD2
TGCGCCAGCGCTAGCGGGAGAACGACAGATACGCAGTATTTT
CASASGRTTDTQYF
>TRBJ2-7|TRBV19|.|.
TGTGCCAGTAGTATTATCGGGGCAGTCGAGGAGCAGTACTTC
CASSIIGAVEEQYF
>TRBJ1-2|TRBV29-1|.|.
TGCAGCGTTCTAGAGGAGAGCAACTATGGCTACACCTTC
CSVLEESNYGYTF
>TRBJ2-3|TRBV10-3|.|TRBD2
TGTGCCATCAGTGAGTCGAAGTCTAGCGGGAAAACAGATACGCAGTATTTT
CAISESKSSGKTDTQYF
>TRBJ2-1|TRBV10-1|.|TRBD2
TGCGCCAGCAGTGATACCCCTAGCGGGATCAATGAGCAGTTCTTC
CASSDTPSGINEQFF
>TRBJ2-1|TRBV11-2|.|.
TGTGCCAGCAGCCCAAGACAGAGTCCAGAGCAGTTCTTC
CASSPRQSPEQFF
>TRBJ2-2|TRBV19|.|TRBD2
TGTGCCAGTACTCCTATTCGACTAGCGGGAGGCACCGGGGAGCTGTTTTTT
CASTPIRLAGGTGELFF
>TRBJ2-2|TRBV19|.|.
TGTGCCAGTAGTATAGATCTCGAGACACCCAAAGCCGGGGAGCTGTTTTTT
CASSIDLETPKAGELFF
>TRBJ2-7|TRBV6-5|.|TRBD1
TGTGCCAGCAGCCTGAGGGACAGCACCTACGAGCAGTACTTC
CASSLRDSTYEQYF
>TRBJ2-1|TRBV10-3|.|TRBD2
TGTGCCATCAGGGGGACTAGCGGTGAGTCGTACAATGAGCAGTTCTTC
CAIRGTSGESYNEQFF
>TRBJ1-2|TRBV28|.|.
TGTGCCAGCAGTTTGACAGTCCACGGGATCGGTGGCTACACCTTC
CASSLTVHGIGGYTF
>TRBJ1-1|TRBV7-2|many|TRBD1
TGTGCCAGCGGGACAGGGCATGGCACTGAAGCTTTCTTT
CASGTGHGTEAFF
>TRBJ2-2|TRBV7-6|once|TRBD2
TGTGCCAGCACCTTAATTCCTGGACTAGCGGGAGGGAAGGGAAACACCGGGGAGCTGTTTTTT
CASTLIPGLAGGKGNTGELFF
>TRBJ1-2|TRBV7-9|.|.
TGTGCCAGCAGCTTCTATCTCCGGGGAAGCTATGGCTACACCTTC
CASSFYLRGSYGYTF
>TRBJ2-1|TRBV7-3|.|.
TGTGCCAGCAGCTTAAATCCGGGAGTAGTTAATGAGCAGTTCTTC
CASSLNPGVVNEQFF
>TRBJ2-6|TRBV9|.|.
TGTGCCAGCAGCGTCAGAATGGTTGGCTGGGCCAACGTCCTGACTTTC
CASSVRMVGWANVLTF
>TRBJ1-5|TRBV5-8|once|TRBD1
TGTGCCAGCAGCTTCGAACAGGGGGTAGTTCAGCCCCAGCATTTT
CASSFEQGVVQPQHF
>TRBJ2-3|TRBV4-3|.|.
TGCGCCAGCAGCCAAGATGACCTAGTAGATACGCAGTATTTT
CASSQDDLVDTQYF
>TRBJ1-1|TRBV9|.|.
TGTGCCAGCAGCGTAGGGATGGGGCCGAACACTGAAGCTTTCTTT
CASSVGMGPNTEAFF
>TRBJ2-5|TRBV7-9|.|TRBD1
TGTGCCAGCAGCTTAGGTCCCAGGGGGCGCGGGGAGACCCAGTACTTC
CASSLGPRGRGETQYF